The entry below gives a single T cell receptor beta chain sequence along with its context. This sample was taken from a study of blood T cell repertoires in COVID-19. At the level of the study: The United States, Italy and Spain were the sources of the acute and convalescent COVID-19 samples. PBMCs, B-cell-depleted T cells, or T cells provided the cDNA or gDNA that made up the material.

As originally analysed: How many nucleated cells were present was estimated from reference gene primer amplification. TCRdb's copy holds only in-frame clones and misses some; the assay was immunoSEQ multiplex PCR. The DNA gave D and trimming, while V, J and clone size come from that table. The table lists about 110,000 clones, 80% to 90% of them singletons. Germline V gives CDR1 MNHNS, CDR2 SASEGT. The CDR3 runs to 12 residues. The V end was cut by 2 bases, the J end by 3 bases, with 4 bases between. The sequenced sample consisted of peripheral blood. The chain is built from TRBV6-1 and TRBJ1-2; D is unresolved. The receptor comes from a human donor in a cohort sampled during active COVID-19. The CDR3 reads CASSEQDYGYTF. The CDR3 DNA reads TGTGCCAGCAGTGAACAGGACTATGGCTACACCTTC.